Sequencing of this TCR beta chain was carried out in a study of monozygotic twins with cystic fibrosis listed by TCRdb under 2021. Study-wide context: Barcoded libraries were prepared with roughly 14 PCR cycles from approximately 2.7 micrograms of fragmented DNA. TCR beta repertoires were compared within and between 16 monozygotic twin pairs with cystic fibrosis so that genetic influence on V and J gene usage could be assessed. Made up mostly of children and adolescents, the cohort included ten female and six male twin pairs ranging in age from about 2.0 to 36.4 years, with a median of roughly 9.1 years. Twins were ranked among roughly 1,100 cohort participants for weight-for-height and FEVPerc (FEV1 disease centile) at the day of blood sampling. Data for three of the twin pairs had already been reported earlier in a different context.

TCR beta CDR3 regions were amplified by multiplex PCR using the immunoSEQ immune profiling system, following the manufacturer's instructions. Sequencing was performed on an Illumina NextSeq system. Concerning the study's data processing: The immunoSEQ Analyzer platform handled processing of the sequence data, and clonality was calculated by taking the square root of Simpson's index of productive rearrangements. Jensen-Shannon distance served as the measure of similarity in V and J usage, while OLGA was used to compute CDR3 generation probabilities. Shared CDR3 sequences were searched against the immuneACCESS database (August 2020) and VDJdb (December 2020). This immuneACCESS table, as held by TCRdb, lists in-frame sequences with V and J called but not all clones. Of the missing ones, under half trace to an unresolved V gene in checked studies; the others have no known cause. The D gene and trimming were derived from the DNA, and the V and J assignments and clone size from that table. The sample table contains over 9,500 clones; only one count was recorded for about 96% of them. The biggest ten clones account for more than 0.65% of the sample.

Concerning this clone: It lacks a known antigen. The record has no base qualities; no much larger clone is one base away.

The twin pairs came from the European Cystic Fibrosis Twin and Sibling Study Cohort, which recruited patients from more than 150 CF clinics across 14 European countries. Both zygosity and CFTR genotype were checked in-house, and zygosity was tested with multiplex PCR across nine short tandem repeat loci. Peripheral blood was sampled from each twin, with clinical parameters recorded on the day of blood sampling. Genomic DNA was isolated from peripheral blood cells with phenol/chloroform and kept in TE buffer at 4 degrees C. The germline V gene encodes CDR1 SGHTA and CDR2 FQGTGA. From its cysteine to its phenylalanine, the CDR3 spans 12 amino acids. Kept here is only the CDR3 DNA, which spans 36 bases and is read in frame from base 1. A distance of 3 bases separates the germline ends of V and J, which lose 2 bases and 2 bases respectively. The research as a whole found: Monozygotic CF twin pairs shared significantly more nucleotide-identical clonotypes within each pair than unrelated CF individuals shared with one another (P = 0.000026, Mann-Whitney). The cohort was small, and the number of shared CDR3s showed no association with age, concordance or disease severity. Simpson clonality was generally low (median 0.0095), which suggests a naive-dominated repertoire, and clonality was higher in the most severely affected patients. The greatest similarity to the co-twin was observed for V gene usage in 13 of 16 pairs and for J usage in 8 of 16 pairs, which suggested genetic constraints.

The receptor comes from a boy aged 10-17 years with cystic fibrosis. Sequencing was performed on blood. Recombination linked TRBV7-3 to TRBJ1-2; a confident D gene designation cannot be given. The CDR3 in this case is CASSLSNYGYTF. The DNA is TGTGCCAGCAGCTTATCAAACTATGGCTACACCTTC. Supplemented by the reference TRBV7-3 and TRBJ1-2 proteins around the CDR3, the complete variable domain is GAGVSQTPSNKVTEKGKYVELRCDPISGHTALYWYRQSLGQGPEFLIYFQGTGAADDSGLPNDRFFAVRPEGSVSTLKIQRTERGDSAVYLCASSLSNYGYTFGSGTRLTVV.